This passage covers 23 T cell receptor beta chains from one sample sequenced in a study of blood T cell repertoires in COVID-19. The protocol was immunoSEQ multiplex PCR, while the TCRdb copy is restricted to in-frame clones and leaves out a portion. The data show approximately 470,000 clones, with roughly nine tenths seen just once and roughly 0.72% held by the top ten. The source material was PBMCs or T cells enriched from blood (not recorded which). Source of these receptors: a woman younger than 35 who had recovered from COVID-19.

This chain joins TRBV24-1 and TRBJ1-2, with D perhaps TRBD1 (6 bases). Trimming removed 5 bases at V and 4 bases at J, with 16 bases between. Germline V gene sequence: CDR1 KGHDR, CDR2 SFDVKD. The CDR3 consists of 15 residues. CDR3 nucleotides: TGTGCCACCAGTGTCGAGCGGGGGGGCTCCTATGGCTACACCTTC. Translation gives CATSVERGGSYGYTF.

V gene TRBV3-1 (or the pseudogene TRBV3-2) combines with J gene TRBJ1-3; D gene uncertain. The CDR3 sequence is 15 residues long. Germline V lookup: CDR1 LGHDT, CDR2 YNNKEL (reference sequence). The germline V and J ends were trimmed by 4 bases and 4 bases, with 14 bases remaining between them. This chain's CDR3 is CASSRGPSRGNTIYF. The CDR3 nucleotides read TGTGCCAGCAGCCGAGGGCCTTCGAGGGGAAACACCATATATTTT.

The gene calls are TRBV6-1 and TRBJ1-1; D is perhaps TRBD1 (6 bases). Germline V gives CDR1 MNHNS, CDR2 SASEGT. The CDR3 covers 17 residues. The germline V and J ends were trimmed by 0 bases and 0 bases, with 14 bases remaining between them. The CDR3 loop is CASSEALRTVLNTEAFF. As DNA, the CDR3 is TGTGCCAGCAGTGAAGCCCTCCGGACAGTTTTGAACACTGAAGCTTTCTTT.

The chain's CDR3 is CAWSAGRDSNGYTF. CDR3 DNA sequence: TGTGCCTGGAGTGCAGGGCGGGACAGCAATGGCTACACCTTC. The chain joins TRBV30 to TRBJ1-2; 7 bases agree with TRBD1. The length of the CDR3 is 14 residues. V was pared by 1 base and J by 6 bases, with 8 bases of the junction left unmatched. Looked up from germline, CDR1 is GTSNPN and CDR2 is SVGIG (reference sequence).

The chain carries TRBV6-5 and TRBJ2-1, with D perhaps TRBD1 (6 bases). Germline V gene lookup returns CDR1 MNHEY and CDR2 SVGAGI. The CDR3 is 14 amino acids. The ends were cut back, 0 bases at V and 9 bases at J, with 12 bases in the middle. CDR3 region: CASSYSQGSSEQFF. Here the CDR3 DNA reads TGTGCCAGCAGTTACTCACAGGGATCGAGTGAGCAGTTCTTC.

The CDR3 DNA reads as TGTGCCAGCAGTGGGTATCGCGCCTACCCACCCAATCAGCCCCAGCATTTT. It specifies CASSGYRAYPPNQPQHF. The chain links TRBV6-1 to TRBJ1-5, with D hard to call. The V end lost 4 bases, the J end lost 3 bases, and 19 bases lay between the germline ends. From germline, CDR1 is MNHNS and CDR2 SASEGT. This CDR3 spans 17 amino acids.

The chain carries TRBV30 and TRBJ2-7; 7 bases map to TRBD1. Germline CDR1 GTSNPN, CDR2 SVGIG (reference sequence). This CDR3 has 13 residues. With 0 bases clipped from V and 6 bases from J, the junction kept 5 bases outside the gene matches. Here the CDR3 DNA reads TGTGCCTGGAGTGTACGAGGGGGCTCCGAGCAGTACTTC. It encodes CAWSVRGGSEQYF.

V gene TRBV10-3 combines with J gene TRBJ1-2; tentatively, D is TRBD1 (6 bases). Looked up from germline, CDR1 is ENHRY and CDR2 is SYGVKD. The CDR3 is 14 residues long. V gave up 5 bases and J gave up 6 bases, with 16 bases separating them. The CDR3 DNA follows: TGTGCCATCAGTAGAGGGGGGGAGATAGATGGCTACACCTTC. It codes for CAISRGGEIDGYTF.

CDR3 DNA sequence: TGCAGCGTTTTGACAGTTGCAACTAATGAAAAACTGTTTTTT. Residues: CSVLTVATNEKLFF. The gene calls are TRBV29-1 and TRBJ1-4, with D perhaps matching TRBD1 (5 bases). Germline CDR1 and CDR2: SQVTM and ANQGSEA. This CDR3 spans 14 amino acids. Trimming stripped 5 bases from V and 0 bases from J, with 10 bases between.

The chain carries TRBV19 and TRBJ1-6; D remains unclear. The length of the CDR3 is 14 residues. Germline V gene data show CDR1 as LNHDA and CDR2 as SQIVND (reference sequence). V was pared by 6 bases and J by 7 bases, with 13 bases between. The CDR3 loop reads CASSSLDLNSPLHF. The CDR3 DNA reads as TGTGCCAGTAGCTCCCTGGACTTAAATTCACCCCTCCACTTT.

The chain uses TRBV27 and TRBJ2-7; 9 bases agree with TRBD1. The CDR3 is made up of 15 amino acids. The germline V gene has CDR1 MNHEY and CDR2 SMNVEV (reference sequence). V lost 5 bases and J lost 2; bases outside the gene matches: 7. CDR3 loop: CASSGIRDRAYEQYF. The CDR3 nucleotides read TGTGCCAGCAGTGGCATCCGGGACAGGGCCTACGAGCAGTACTTC.

This chain joins TRBV7-8 and TRBJ2-3; 10 bases fit TRBD2. Per germline, CDR1 SGHVS and CDR2 FQNEAQ. This CDR3 spans 18 amino acids. The V and J ends lost 7 bases and 3 bases, in that order; junction bases with no gene match: 16. CDR3 protein: CASTPGLALTLGTDTQYF. CDR3 DNA sequence: TGTGCCAGCACCCCGGGACTAGCGCTAACACTGGGAACAGATACGCAGTATTTT.

V and J are TRBV5-1 and TRBJ2-7; 9 nucleotides line up with TRBD1. Germline CDR1 is SGHRS and CDR2 is YFSETQ. The CDR3 is 15 amino acids. V shed 3 bases and J 4 bases; nucleotides not matched to a gene: 8. The CDR3 sequence: CASSSTGGSGYEQYF. The CDR3 region has the DNA TGCGCCAGCAGCTCAACAGGGGGCAGTGGGTACGAGCAGTACTTC.

The chain has TRBV2 and TRBJ2-7, with D perhaps TRBD2 (7 bases). CDR1 is SNHLY, CDR2 FYNNEI, per germline. The CDR3 sequence is 14 residues long. V was cut by 3 bases and J by 1 base, with 10 bases left in between. The CDR3 DNA reads as TGTGCCAGCAGTGATAAGGGGGGGTCCTACGAGCAGTACTTC. It specifies CASSDKGGSYEQYF.

This chain connects TRBV3-1 (or the pseudogene TRBV3-2) to TRBJ2-2, with TRBD2 matching 12 bases. CDR3 length equals 16 residues. J lost 4 bases, V lost 1 base, and 1 base had no gene match. The V gene's germline CDR1 is LGHDT and CDR2 YNNKEL (reference sequence). CDR3 protein: CASSQGLAGVTGELFF. The CDR3 coding sequence is TGTGCCAGCAGCCAAGGACTAGCGGGGGTCACCGGGGAGCTGTTTTTT.

The V and J genes are TRBV21-1 and TRBJ1-5. TRBV21-1 is a recognized pseudogene. There are 15 residues in the CDR3. In DNA form, the CDR3 reads TGTGCCAGCAGCAAAGCTTCCGGGGGTTATCAGCCCCAGCATTTT. Its translation: CASSKASGGYQPQHF.

The V call is TRBV4-1, the J call TRBJ1-1; 7 bases match TRBD1. Germline V lookup: CDR1 MGHRA, CDR2 YSYEKL. The CDR3 contains 15 residues. V shed 4 bases and J 1 base; nucleotides not matched to a gene: 6. As DNA, the CDR3 is TGCGCCAGCAGCCCACGGACAGGAGCGAACACTGAAGCTTTCTTT. It is translated as CASSPRTGANTEAFF.

This clone was found a few times. The chain uses TRBV2 and TRBJ1-2; no firm D call. V shed 3 bases and J shed 10 bases, with 12 bases lying between them. CDR1 SNHLY and CDR2 FYNNEI come from the germline V gene. The CDR3 loop spans 12 amino acids. This chain's CDR3 is CASSESREAYTF. The CDR3 nucleotides are TGTGCCAGCAGTGAGAGCCGGGAGGCCTACACCTTC.

The sample holds a few counts of this clone. The chain links TRBV11-3 to TRBJ2-5; a possible D gene is TRBD2 (6 bases). The CDR3 has 14 amino acids. The V end was cut by 5 bases, the J end by 5 bases, with 15 bases between. Per the germline V gene, CDR1 is SGHNT and CDR2 is YENEEA. The CDR3 bases are TGTGCCAGCAGCCCCCCGAGCGGAGGGGAGACCCAGTACTTC. It translates to CASSPPSGGETQYF.

This clone was found a few times. The chain uses TRBV4-1 and TRBJ1-3, with D unclear. Germline lookup yields CDR1 MGHRA and CDR2 YSYEKL. CDR3 length: 15 amino acids. Between the trimmed V and J ends, which lost 4 bases and 0 bases, there was a span of 10 bases. The CDR3 nucleotides are TGCGCCAGCAGCCCGTTGGAGCTCTCTGGAAACACCATATATTTT. Amino acid sequence: CASSPLELSGNTIYF.

The rearrangement uses TRBV27 and TRBJ1-6; 7 bases are shared with TRBD1. The V and J ends lost 3 bases and 5 bases, in that order; junction bases with no gene match: 13. The CDR3 extends over 18 amino acids. Per the germline V gene, CDR1 is MNHEY and CDR2 is SMNVEV (reference sequence). CDR3 sequence: CASSLTGTAYGDNSPLHF. CDR3 nucleotides: TGTGCCAGCAGTTTGACCGGGACAGCCTACGGGGATAATTCACCCCTCCACTTT.

The CDR3 sequence is CASKGQGGMRGYTF. The CDR3 DNA sequence: TGTGCCAGTAAGGGGCAGGGCGGAATGCGTGGCTACACCTTC. V is TRBV6-5 and J is TRBJ1-2, with TRBD1 as a possible D gene (5 bases). Per the germline V gene, CDR1 is MNHEY and CDR2 is SVGAGI. The V and J ends lost 9 bases and 7 bases respectively, with 21 bases between them. The CDR3 length is 14 residues.

This rearrangement joins TRBV19 to TRBJ1-1; 9 nucleotides align to TRBD1. V trimming: 3 bases; J trimming: 5 bases; junction bases outside the gene matches: 7. The CDR3 contains 15 residues. Per the germline V gene, CDR1 is LNHDA and CDR2 is SQIVND (reference sequence). CDR3 nucleotide sequence: TGTGCCAGTAGTATCTCGGGACAGGGTTATACTGAAGCTTTCTTT. Its protein is CASSISGQGYTEAFF.